Listed below are T cell receptor beta chains from one sample, sequenced in a study of CD8 T cells in ankylosing spondylitis. Using its own MiXCR run on the 5' RACE reads, TCRdb lists one record per CDR3 protein. This sample has about 340,000 distinct CDR3 sequences, with 8% found just once. Sequencing was carried out using blood, either unsorted or a sorted T cell fraction (not recorded which). The receptors derive from a male donor with ankylosing spondylitis. CDR3s include the opening cysteine and the closing phenylalanine or tryptophan. The D gene is left open where the match is weak. The listing skips clone size in some rows; elsewhere it reads once, few, many or a size class.

clone_size: NA
j_call: TRBJ2-5
d_call: NA
v_call: TRBV29-1
cdr3_aa: CSVDRTAPPETQYF
cdr3_nt: TGCAGCGTTGATCGTACCGCTCCACCGGAGACCCAGTACTTC

clone_size: NA
j_call: TRBJ2-1
d_call: NA
v_call: TRBV5-1
cdr3_aa: CASSLLLPGEQFF
cdr3_nt: TGCGCCAGCAGCTTGCTATTGCCCGGGGAGCAGTTCTTC

clone_size: NA
j_call: TRBJ2-2
d_call: NA
v_call: TRBV18
cdr3_aa: CASSPRDEGQNTGELFF
cdr3_nt: TGTGCCAGCTCACCACGCGACGAGGGACAGAACACCGGGGAGCTGTTTTTT

clone_size: NA
j_call: TRBJ2-7
d_call: TRBD1
v_call: TRBV28
cdr3_aa: CASSSGQGDEQYF
cdr3_nt: TGTGCCAGCAGTTCCGGACAGGGCGACGAGCAGTACTTC

clone_size: few
j_call: TRBJ1-1
d_call: TRBD1
v_call: TRBV28
cdr3_aa: CASGWGDRLNTEAFF
cdr3_nt: TGTGCCAGCGGATGGGGGGACAGGTTGAACACTGAAGCTTTCTTT

clone_size: few
j_call: TRBJ2-7
d_call: TRBD1
v_call: TRBV28
cdr3_aa: CASSPPVRGLGYEQYF
cdr3_nt: TGTGCCAGCAGTCCCCCGGTGAGGGGGCTAGGCTACGAGCAGTACTTC

clone_size: NA
j_call: TRBJ2-7
d_call: NA
v_call: TRBV28
cdr3_aa: CASSSRTLAPYEQYF
cdr3_nt: TGTGCCAGCAGTTCTCGGACCCTGGCGCCCTACGAGCAGTACTTC

clone_size: many
j_call: TRBJ2-7
d_call: NA
v_call: TRBV2
cdr3_aa: CASSGQPLSYEQYF
cdr3_nt: TGTGCCAGCAGTGGACAGCCCCTCTCCTACGAGCAGTACTTC

clone_size: NA
j_call: TRBJ1-1
d_call: NA
v_call: TRBV5-1
cdr3_aa: CASSFGQTGAFF
cdr3_nt: TGCGCCAGCAGCTTTGGACAGACCGGAGCTTTCTTT

clone_size: NA
j_call: TRBJ2-5
d_call: NA
v_call: TRBV29-1
cdr3_aa: CSVEDREGRETQYF
cdr3_nt: TGCAGCGTTGAAGACCGGGAAGGGAGAGAGACCCAGTACTTC

clone_size: few
j_call: TRBJ2-1
d_call: TRBD2
v_call: TRBV5-1
cdr3_aa: CASSPGGLAGAVQFF
cdr3_nt: TGCGCCAGCAGCCCTGGTGGACTAGCGGGTGCAGTGCAGTTCTTC

clone_size: many
j_call: TRBJ2-1
d_call: TRBD2
v_call: TRBV20-1
cdr3_aa: CSALLAGAGNEQFF
cdr3_nt: TGCAGTGCTCTACTAGCGGGAGCAGGAAATGAGCAGTTCTTC

clone_size: NA
j_call: TRBJ2-1
d_call: TRBD2
v_call: TRBV5-1
cdr3_aa: CASREWSGRLGYNEQFF
cdr3_nt: TGCGCCAGCCGGGAATGGAGCGGGAGGTTGGGCTACAATGAGCAGTTCTTC

clone_size: few
j_call: TRBJ2-3
d_call: TRBD2
v_call: TRBV7-2
cdr3_aa: CASSPSLAGGLDTQYF
cdr3_nt: TGTGCCAGCAGCCCGTCCCTAGCGGGAGGATTAGATACGCAGTATTTT

clone_size: many
j_call: TRBJ1-1
d_call: NA
v_call: TRBV20-1
cdr3_aa: CSPRMNTEAFF
cdr3_nt: TGCAGTCCCCGAATGAACACTGAAGCTTTCTTT

clone_size: many
j_call: TRBJ1-5
d_call: NA
v_call: TRBV7-2
cdr3_aa: CASSLSGNQPQHF
cdr3_nt: TGTGCCAGCAGCTTATCCGGCAATCAGCCCCAGCATTTT

clone_size: few
j_call: TRBJ2-2
d_call: NA
v_call: TRBV2
cdr3_aa: CASSGRSLNTGELFF
cdr3_nt: TGTGCCAGCAGTGGCAGGAGCTTGAACACCGGGGAGCTGTTTTTT

clone_size: NA
j_call: TRBJ2-1
d_call: NA
v_call: TRBV7-9
cdr3_aa: CATRLDGSSYNEQFF
cdr3_nt: TGTGCCACCAGACTGGACGGAAGCTCCTACAATGAGCAGTTCTTC

clone_size: NA
j_call: TRBJ2-1
d_call: TRBD2
v_call: TRBV4-1
cdr3_aa: CASSQSPSGRAMGPNEQFF
cdr3_nt: TGCGCCAGCAGCCAATCCCCTAGCGGGAGGGCAATGGGTCCTAATGAGCAGTTCTTC

clone_size: NA
j_call: TRBJ2-7
d_call: NA
v_call: TRBV5-1
cdr3_aa: CASSGGRGGSGEQYF
cdr3_nt: TGCGCCAGCAGCGGAGGCCGAGGGGGGTCCGGCGAGCAGTACTTC